The 15 T cell receptor beta chains reported below all come from one sample, sequenced in a study of T cell changes during pregnancy in multiple sclerosis. Clones were sequenced by immunoSEQ multiplex PCR, and TCRdb holds only the in-frame ones, with some missing. The sample has 25,000 to 35,000 clones; 80% to 90% are singletons. This specimen consisted of CD8+ T cells from peripheral blood mononuclear cells, obtained in the second trimester of pregnancy. The receptors originated from a female donor with multiple sclerosis, enrolled in a pregnancy study.

V gene TRBV27 combines with J gene TRBJ1-6; D unresolved. The V and J ends lost 6 bases and 6 bases respectively, with 12 bases between them. CDR1 and CDR2 from the germline V gene are MNHEY and SMNVEV (reference sequence). The CDR3 extends over 14 amino acids. The CDR3 sequence: CASRIEGSNSPLHF. For the CDR3, the DNA is TGTGCCAGCAGAATTGAGGGCAGTAATTCACCCCTCCACTTT.

The chain links TRBV27 to TRBJ1-1; D perhaps matches TRBD1 (6 bases). V lost 8 bases to trimming and J lost 4 bases, with 17 bases between them. The CDR3 contains 14 residues. CDR1 and CDR2 from the germline V gene are MNHEY and SMNVEV (reference sequence). The DNA of the CDR3 is TGTGCCAGCGGCGAAGGGGGGGCAGGCACTGAAGCTTTCTTT. Translation gives CASGEGGAGTEAFF.

V gene TRBV7-9 combines with J gene TRBJ1-5; TRBD1 agrees at 10 bases. The trim removed 4 bases at V and 5 bases at J, leaving 8 bases unmatched. Germline CDR1 is SEHNR and CDR2 is FQNEAQ (reference sequence). The CDR3 extends over 16 amino acids. The CDR3 nucleotides read TGTGCCAGCAGCTCCGGGACAGGGGAAGAGGATCAGCCCCAGCATTTT. This sequence encodes CASSSGTGEEDQPQHF. Combining the CDR3 with reference TRBV7-9 and TRBJ1-5 gives the whole variable domain DTGVSQNPRHKITKRGQNVTFRCDPISEHNRLYWYRQTLGQGPEFLTYFQNEAQLEKSRLLSDRFSAERPKGSFSTLEIQRTEQGDSAMYLCASSSGTGEEDQPQHFGDGTRLSIL.

The chain carries TRBV6-1 and TRBJ2-7, with a possible D match to TRBD1 (6 bases). V shed 5 bases and J shed 0 bases, with 8 bases lying between them. The CDR3 runs 13 residues. CDR1 and CDR2 from the germline V gene are MNHNS and SASEGT. The CDR3 sequence: CASSLTGSYEQYF. CDR3 nucleotides: TGTGCCAGCAGTCTGACAGGCTCCTACGAGCAGTACTTC.

The chain is built from TRBV7-9 and TRBJ1-1; tentative D call: TRBD1 (6 bases). Trimming pared 5 bases from V and 1 base from J, leaving 17 bases between. CDR3 length equals 16 residues. From germline, CDR1 is SEHNR and CDR2 FQNEAQ (reference sequence). CDR3: CASSRPWTDGNTEAFF. CDR3 DNA: TGTGCCAGCAGCCGACCCTGGACAGATGGGAACACTGAAGCTTTCTTT.

The J gene is TRBJ2-1, the V gene TRBV15; 7 nucleotides line up with TRBD1. This CDR3 spans 13 amino acids. The germline gives CDR1 LNHNV, CDR2 YYDKDF (reference sequence). Trimming cost V 3 bases and J 8 bases; bases outside gene matches: 4. CDR3 nucleotides: TGTGCCACCAGCAGGGGGACAGTCGATGAGCAGTTCTTC. Protein product: CATSRGTVDEQFF.

The chain joins TRBV30 to TRBJ2-5, with 13 bases aligning to TRBD2. CDR1 and CDR2 (germline): GTSNPN, SVGIG (reference sequence). This CDR3 is 17 amino acids long. Trimming removed 2 bases from V and 0 bases from J; junction bases left unmatched: 6. The CDR3 bases are TGTGCCTGGAGTCCGGCTGGGACTAGCGGGAACCAAGAGACCCAGTACTTC. This gives the protein CAWSPAGTSGNQETQYF. Full variable domain (outside the CDR3, taken from reference TRBV30 and TRBJ2-5): SQTIHQWPATLVQPVGSPLSLECTVEGTSNPNLYWYRQAAGRGLQLLFYSVGIGQISSEVPQNLSASRPQDRQFILSSKKLLLSDSGFYLCAWSPAGTSGNQETQYFGPGTRLLVL.

The chain joins TRBV7-9 to TRBJ1-5; 9 nucleotides align to TRBD1. The CDR3 covers 13 residues. The V and J ends lost 8 bases and 5 bases, in that order; junction bases with no gene match: 4. CDR1 is SEHNR and CDR2 is FQNEAQ in the germline V gene (reference sequence). Written as DNA, the CDR3 is TGTGCCAGCGGACAGGGGTTCGATCAGCCCCAGCATTTT. Its protein product is CASGQGFDQPQHF.

The V call is TRBV6-5, the J call TRBJ2-5; a weak D match, TRBD2 (7 bases). The CDR3 length is 15 residues. V shed 0 bases and J shed 4 bases, with 12 bases lying between them. CDR1 is MNHEY, CDR2 SVGAGI, per germline. The CDR3, as DNA: TGTGCCAGCAGTTACTCGAGGGGGGGTTCAGAGACCCAGTACTTC. Its translation is CASSYSRGGSETQYF.

The chain employs TRBV5-6 and TRBJ2-5; 7 nucleotides line up with TRBD2. The V segment lost 4 bases and the J segment 4 bases; nucleotides outside the gene matches: 10. The CDR3 is 15 residues long. Germline V gene sequence: CDR1 SGHDT, CDR2 YYEEEE. The CDR3 sequence is CASSQISRLAETQYF. The CDR3 DNA reads TGTGCCAGCAGCCAAATTTCGAGACTAGCAGAGACCCAGTACTTC.

The V and J genes are TRBV15 and TRBJ2-1, with 7 bases aligning to TRBD2. J lost 2 bases, V lost 3 bases, and 7 bases had no gene match. Germline CDR1 is LNHNV and CDR2 is YYDKDF (reference sequence). The CDR3 spans 16 residues. The CDR3 nucleotides are TGTGCCACCAGCAGCCCCCGTGGGGGGGCCTACAATGAGCAGTTCTTC. This encodes CATSSPRGGAYNEQFF.

This chain links TRBV30 with TRBJ2-1; a possible D gene is TRBD2 (5 bases). V lost 0 bases to trimming and J lost 6 bases, with 9 bases between them. The germline V gene has CDR1 GTSNPN and CDR2 SVGIG (reference sequence). The CDR3 is made up of 13 amino acids. This chain's CDR3 is CAWSVGRANEQFF. CDR3 DNA sequence: TGTGCCTGGAGTGTAGGGCGGGCCAATGAGCAGTTCTTC.

The chain couples TRBV29-1 to TRBJ2-1, with 14 bases aligning to TRBD2. The V and J ends lost 7 bases and 0 bases, in that order; junction bases with no gene match: 11. The CDR3 consists of 18 residues. CDR1 and CDR2 from the germline V gene are SQVTM and ANQGSEA. In DNA, the CDR3 is TGCAGCGCGAAAGGACTAGCGGGGGGCCAAAGCTCCTACAATGAGCAGTTCTTC. Translated, it gives CSAKGLAGGQSSYNEQFF.

V usage is TRBV11-2 and J usage is TRBJ2-7; TRBD1 aligns across 10 bases. This CDR3 has 14 amino acids. Unmatched junction bases numbered 4, after V lost 4 bases and J lost 4 bases. Germline V CDR1 and CDR2: SGHAT, FQNNGV. The CDR3 DNA follows: TGTGCCAGCAGCTCCGGGACAGGGGTGTACGAGCAGTACTTC. Encoded protein: CASSSGTGVYEQYF.

The chain is built from TRBV5-6 and TRBJ1-2, with D tentatively TRBD1 (6 bases). CDR3 size: 14 residues. V lost 4 bases to trimming and J lost 4 bases, with 14 bases between them. Germline V lookup: CDR1 SGHDT, CDR2 YYEEEE. The CDR3 spells CASSTGQGSYGYTF. CDR3 nucleotide sequence: TGTGCCAGCAGCACAGGTCAGGGGAGCTATGGCTACACCTTC.